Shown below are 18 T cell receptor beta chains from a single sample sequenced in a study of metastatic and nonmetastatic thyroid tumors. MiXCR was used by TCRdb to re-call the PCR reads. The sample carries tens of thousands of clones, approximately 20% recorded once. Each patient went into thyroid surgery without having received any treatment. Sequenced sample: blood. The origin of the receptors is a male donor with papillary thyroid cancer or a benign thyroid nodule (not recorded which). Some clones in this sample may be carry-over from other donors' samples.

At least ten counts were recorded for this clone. The CDR3 DNA sequence: TGTGCCAGCAGCGCCAATGTTCGGGACATCTCTGGAAACACCATATATTTT. Protein sequence: CASSANVRDISGNTIYF. The chain recombines TRBV9 with TRBJ1-3; tentative D call: TRBD1 (6 bases). From germline, CDR1 is SGDLS and CDR2 YYNGEE. CDR3 length: 17 residues. Trimming stripped 3 bases from V and 0 bases from J, with 16 bases between.

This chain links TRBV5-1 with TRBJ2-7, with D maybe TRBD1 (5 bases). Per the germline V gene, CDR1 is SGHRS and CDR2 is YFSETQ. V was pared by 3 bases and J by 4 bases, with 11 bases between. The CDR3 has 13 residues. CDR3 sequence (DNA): TGCGCCAGCAGCTGGGAAGCAGGGTACGAGCAGTACTTC. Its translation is CASSWEAGYEQYF.

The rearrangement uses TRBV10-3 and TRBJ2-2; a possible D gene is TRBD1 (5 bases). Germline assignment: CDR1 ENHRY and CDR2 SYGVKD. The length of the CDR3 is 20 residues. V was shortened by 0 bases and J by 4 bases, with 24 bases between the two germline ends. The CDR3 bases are TGTGCCATCAGTGAGTCTGGGAACCAGCCCCGCAGGGCCCGCACCGGGGAGCTGTTTTTT. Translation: CAISESGNQPRRARTGELFF.

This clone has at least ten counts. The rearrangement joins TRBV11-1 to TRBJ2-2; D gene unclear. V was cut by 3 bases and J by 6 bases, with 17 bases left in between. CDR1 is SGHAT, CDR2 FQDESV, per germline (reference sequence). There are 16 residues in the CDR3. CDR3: CASSFSERAYSGELFF. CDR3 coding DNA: TGTGCCAGCAGCTTCAGCGAAAGGGCTTATTCCGGGGAGCTGTTTTTT.

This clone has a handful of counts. This CDR3 reads CASFPSGGDTQYF. CDR3 DNA: TGTGCCAGCTTTCCGAGTGGGGGAGATACGCAGTATTTT. The rearrangement joins TRBV28 to TRBJ2-3; D is possibly TRBD1 or TRBD2 (5 bases each). From germline, CDR1 is MDHEN and CDR2 SYDVKM. With 8 bases removed from V and 5 bases from J, the gap between germline ends came to 14 bases. This CDR3 is 13 amino acids long.

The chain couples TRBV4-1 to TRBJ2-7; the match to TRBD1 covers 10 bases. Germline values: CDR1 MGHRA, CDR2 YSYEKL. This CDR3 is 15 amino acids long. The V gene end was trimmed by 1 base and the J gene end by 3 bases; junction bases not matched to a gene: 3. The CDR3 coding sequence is TGCGCCAGCAGCCAAGCCTGGGACAGGGGCTACGAGCAGTACTTC. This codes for CASSQAWDRGYEQYF.

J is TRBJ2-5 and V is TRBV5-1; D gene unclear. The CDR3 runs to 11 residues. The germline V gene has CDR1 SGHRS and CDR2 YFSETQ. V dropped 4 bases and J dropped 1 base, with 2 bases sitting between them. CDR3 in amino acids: CASSSQETQYF. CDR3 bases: TGCGCCAGCAGCAGCCAAGAGACCCAGTACTTC. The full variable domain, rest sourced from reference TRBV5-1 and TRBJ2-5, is KAGVTQTPRYLIKTRGQQVTLSCSPISGHRSVSWYQQTPGQGLQFLFEYFSETQRNKGNFPGRFSGRQFSNSRSEMNVSTLELGDSALYLCASSSQETQYFGPGTRLLVL.

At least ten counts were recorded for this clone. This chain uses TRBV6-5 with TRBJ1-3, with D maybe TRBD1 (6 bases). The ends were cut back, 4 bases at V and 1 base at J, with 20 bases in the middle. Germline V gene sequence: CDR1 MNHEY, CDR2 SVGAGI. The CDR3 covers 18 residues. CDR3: CASSSTRGGLGSGNTIYF. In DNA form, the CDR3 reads TGTGCCAGCAGTTCCACTCGAGGGGGTCTAGGGTCTGGAAACACCATATATTTT.

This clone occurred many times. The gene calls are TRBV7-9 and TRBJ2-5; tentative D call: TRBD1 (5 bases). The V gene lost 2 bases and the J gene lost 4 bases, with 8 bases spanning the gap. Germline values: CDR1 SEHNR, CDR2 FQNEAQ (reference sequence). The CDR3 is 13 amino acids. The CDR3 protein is CASSLRGAETQYF. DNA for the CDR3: TGTGCCAGCAGCTTAAGGGGTGCAGAGACCCAGTACTTC.

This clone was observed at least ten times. CDR3 DNA: TGTGCCAGCAGTTCAGTTTACCGGGACAGACGCACGAATACGCAGTATTTT. This codes for CASSSVYRDRRTNTQYF. This chain links TRBV27 with TRBJ2-3; 7 nucleotides match TRBD1. This CDR3 comprises 17 residues. V shed 4 bases and J 7 bases; nucleotides not matched to a gene: 17. Germline V gene sequence: CDR1 MNHEY, CDR2 SMNVEV (reference sequence).

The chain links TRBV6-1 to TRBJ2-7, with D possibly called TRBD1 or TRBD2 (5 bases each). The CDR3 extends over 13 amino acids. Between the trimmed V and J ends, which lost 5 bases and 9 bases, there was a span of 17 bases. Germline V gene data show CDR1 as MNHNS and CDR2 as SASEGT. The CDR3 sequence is CASSTGTSSGQYF. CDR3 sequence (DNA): TGTGCCAGCAGTACCGGGACCAGTTCGGGGCAGTACTTC.

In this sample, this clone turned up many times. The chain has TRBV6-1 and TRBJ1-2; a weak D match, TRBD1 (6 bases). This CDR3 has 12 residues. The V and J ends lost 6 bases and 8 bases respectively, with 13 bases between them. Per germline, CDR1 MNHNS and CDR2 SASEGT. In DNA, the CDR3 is TGTGCCAGCAGACAGGGAAATCGGGGCTACACCTTC. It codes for CASRQGNRGYTF.

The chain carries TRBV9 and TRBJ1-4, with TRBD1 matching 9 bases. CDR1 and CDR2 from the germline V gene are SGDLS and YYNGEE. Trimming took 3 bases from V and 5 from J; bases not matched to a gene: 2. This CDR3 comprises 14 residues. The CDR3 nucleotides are TGTGCCAGCAGCGGGGGGACAGGGAATGAAAAACTGTTTTTT. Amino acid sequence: CASSGGTGNEKLFF.

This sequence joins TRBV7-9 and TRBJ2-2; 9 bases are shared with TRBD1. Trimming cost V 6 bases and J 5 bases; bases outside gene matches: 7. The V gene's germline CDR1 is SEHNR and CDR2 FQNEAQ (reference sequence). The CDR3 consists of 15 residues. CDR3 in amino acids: CASRPGQGGTGELFF. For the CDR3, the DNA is TGTGCCAGCAGACCGGGACAGGGTGGAACCGGGGAGCTGTTTTTT.

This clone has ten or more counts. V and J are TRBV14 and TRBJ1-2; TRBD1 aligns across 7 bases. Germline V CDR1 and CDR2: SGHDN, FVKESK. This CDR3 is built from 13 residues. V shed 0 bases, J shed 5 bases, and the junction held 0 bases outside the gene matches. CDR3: CASSQETGYGYTF. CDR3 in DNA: TGTGCCAGCAGCCAAGAGACAGGGTATGGCTACACCTTC.

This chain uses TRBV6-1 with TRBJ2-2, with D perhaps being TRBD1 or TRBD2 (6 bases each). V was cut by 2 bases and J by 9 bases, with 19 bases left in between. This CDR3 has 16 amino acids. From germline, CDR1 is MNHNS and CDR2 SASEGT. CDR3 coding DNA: TGTGCCAGCAGTGAACCGGGGGCCCCCCCTCGTCGGGAGCTGTTTTTT. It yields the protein CASSEPGAPPRRELFF.

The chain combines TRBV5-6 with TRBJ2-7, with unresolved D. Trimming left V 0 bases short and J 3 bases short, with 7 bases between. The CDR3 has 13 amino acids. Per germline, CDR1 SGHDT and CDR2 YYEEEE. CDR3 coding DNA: TGTGCCAGCAGCTTGGTAGAGATCTACGAGCAGTACTTC. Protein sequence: CASSLVEIYEQYF.

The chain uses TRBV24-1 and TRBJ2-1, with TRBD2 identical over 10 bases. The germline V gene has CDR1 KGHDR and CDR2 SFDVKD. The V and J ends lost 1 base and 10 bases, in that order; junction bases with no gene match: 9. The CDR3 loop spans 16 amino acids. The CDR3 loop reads CATSDFLAGVLEEQFF. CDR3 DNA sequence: TGTGCCACCAGTGATTTCCTAGCGGGAGTCTTGGAGGAGCAGTTCTTC.